The T cell receptor (beta chain) described here comes from a study of CXCR3-negative and CXCR3-positive naive CD8 T cells. Findings and limits, study-wide: Relative to CXCR3-negative naive cells, CXCR3-positive naive cells had more hydrophobic TRB CDR3s. The TRBV-TRBJ usage of naive CXCR3-negative and CXCR3-positive cells was similar, but that of memory cells differed.

UMI-labeled TRB cDNA libraries were prepared by 5' RACE. TCRdb reprocessed the 5' RACE reads and keeps a single row for each CDR3 protein, giving no DNA. This sample's table has 40,000 to 50,000 distinct CDR3 sequences. The CDR3 length is 13 residues. The germline V gene encodes CDR1 SQVTM and CDR2 ANQGSEA. As regards this clonotype: Its target is unknown.

This chain links TRBV29-1 with TRBJ2-5; TCRdb's D call, TRBD1, is unchecked because there is no DNA. Sequenced: naive CXCR3- CD8+ T cells from blood. The subset here: CD45RO-CCR7+CD27+CD95- naive CD8+ T cells lacking CXCR3 (TNR3-). The sequence came from a human donor in good health. Some clones in this sample may be carry-over from other donors' samples. This CDR3 reads CSVHPTGQETQYF.